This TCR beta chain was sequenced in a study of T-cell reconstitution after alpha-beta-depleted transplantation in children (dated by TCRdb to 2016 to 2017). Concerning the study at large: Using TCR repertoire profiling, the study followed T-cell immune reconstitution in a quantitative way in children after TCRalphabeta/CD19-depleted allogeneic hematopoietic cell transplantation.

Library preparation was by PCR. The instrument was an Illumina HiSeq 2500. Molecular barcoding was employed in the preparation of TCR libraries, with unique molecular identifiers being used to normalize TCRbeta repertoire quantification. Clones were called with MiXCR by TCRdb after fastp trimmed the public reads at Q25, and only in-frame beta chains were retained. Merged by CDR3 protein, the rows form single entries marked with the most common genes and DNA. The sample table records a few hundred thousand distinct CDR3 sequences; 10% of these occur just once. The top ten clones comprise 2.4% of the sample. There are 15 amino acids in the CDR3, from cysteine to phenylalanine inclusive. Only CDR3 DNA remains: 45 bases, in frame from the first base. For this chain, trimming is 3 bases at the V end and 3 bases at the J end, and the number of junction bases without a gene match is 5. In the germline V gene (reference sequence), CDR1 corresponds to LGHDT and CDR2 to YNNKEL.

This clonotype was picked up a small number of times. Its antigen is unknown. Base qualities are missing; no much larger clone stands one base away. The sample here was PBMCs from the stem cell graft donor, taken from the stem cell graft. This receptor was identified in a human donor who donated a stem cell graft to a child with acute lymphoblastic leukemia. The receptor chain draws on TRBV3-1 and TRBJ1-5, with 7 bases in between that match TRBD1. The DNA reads TGTGCCAGCAGCCAGACGACAGGGACCAATCAGCCCCAGCATTTT. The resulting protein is CASSQTTGTNQPQHF.